Below, one TCR beta chain is given with its context. Its specificity is unknown. Libraries were prepared by immunoSEQ multiplex PCR; TCRdb keeps only in-frame clonotypes and omits some of them. The repertoire holds roughly 300,000 clones, with 65% to 85% as singletons. Genomic DNA (about 2.2 micrograms) was obtained from cryopreserved PBMCs for construction of TCR beta libraries. This sample is drawn from a study of cytotoxic CD8 clonotypes in ibrutinib-treated CLL. Study-level information: Samples averaged roughly 280,000 productive templates and around 91,000 productive rearrangements.

Findings and limits, study-wide: Sampling times (in sustained-remission versus progressing patients) were not the same.

This CDR3 has 13 residues. Per the germline V gene, CDR1 is MDHEN and CDR2 is SYDVKM. The V end lost 5 bases, the J end lost 8 bases, and 15 bases lay between the germline ends. The specimen was PBMCs, collected at disease progression, from a patient treated with ibrutinib. This sequence was found in a human donor with chronic lymphocytic leukemia. The J gene is TRBJ1-2, the V gene TRBV28, with D unresolved. The CDR3 sequence is CASSAGRPGGYTF. As DNA, the CDR3 is TGTGCCAGCAGTGCCGGGAGGCCTGGAGGCTACACCTTC.